Sequencing of this TCR beta chain was carried out in a study of T-cell memory formation after mild COVID-19. Whole-study findings and limits: In pre-infection memory, a portion of responding clones appeared, which suggested that cross-reactive memory joined. Clones contracting across day 15 to 85 had a balanced CD4/CD8 profile; later expanding clones leaned CD4+. Clones that contracted clustered mainly in CM and EM if CD4+ and in EMRA if CD8+.

Germline-derived CDR1 and CDR2 are LGHDT and YNNKEL (reference sequence). The CDR3 is made up of 16 amino acids. With 4 bases clipped from V and 1 base from J, the junction kept 5 bases outside the gene matches. On this clonotype: The antigen remains undetermined.

cDNA libraries for TCR alpha and TCR beta, carrying sample barcodes and UMIs, came from 5'RACE with constant-segment primers. Via MiXCR, TCRdb re-called the 5' RACE reads, giving one row per CDR3 protein. Here the sample spans roughly 300,000 distinct CDR3 sequences, roughly 8.2% being singletons. The source of this sequence is a man in his late teens or twenties who had mild COVID-19 (a few samples of this study predate the infection). Cell type and time point are not known. This chain connects TRBV3-1 to TRBJ2-2; TRBD2 matches 8 bases. The sequencing input was PBMCs or a T cell subset sorted from them (not recorded which). CDR3 sequence: CASSPSGGGNTGELFF. In DNA, the CDR3 is TGTGCCAGCAGCCCCAGCGGGGGCGGGAACACCGGGGAGCTGTTTTTT.